This entry features one T cell receptor (beta chain) sequence. The junction had 8 bases not matched to a gene; V was cut back by 5 bases and J by 0 bases. This CDR3 comprises 17 residues. CDR1 ENHRY and CDR2 SYGVKD come from the germline V gene. TCRdb's table, derived via immunoSEQ multiplex PCR, lists solely in-frame clones and lacks some. The sample shows more than 2,000,000 clones, 90% to 95% of them seen only once. The sample belongs to a study of shared clonotypes between healthy human individuals. Study-level background: Samples came from two female and a few male donors aged 18 to 49.

The V gene is TRBV10-3, the J gene TRBJ2-2, with 8 bases fitting TRBD2. The sample consisted of naive CD4+ T cells sorted from blood. Sample subset: CD45RA+ positively selected. The clonotype originates from a young man in good health. This chain's CDR3 is CAISTGIGGANTGELFF. In nucleotides, the CDR3 is TGTGCCATCAGTACCGGGATCGGGGGGGCGAACACCGGGGAGCTGTTTTTT.